A selection of T cell receptor beta chains follows, all from one sample in a study of glioma-infiltrating T cells after dendritic cell vaccination. Assay used: immunoSEQ multiplex PCR; TCRdb lists only in-frame clones, some missing. The table shows approximately 91,000 clones, with 75% to 85% occurring only once. The sequenced sample was blood, obtained after dendritic cell vaccination. These receptors were collected from a human donor with glioblastoma. Both conserved end residues are part of each CDR3. Each record gives: J gene, V gene, clone size, D gene, CDR3 protein, CDR3 DNA. D genes are given only for firm matches. Only some rows state a clone size, as once, few, many or a class for expanded clones.

TRBJ2-7 | TRBV6-1 | NA | TRBD1 | CASSLLGQTPYEQYF | TGTGCCAGCAGCCTCTTGGGACAGACGCCGTACGAGCAGTACTTC
TRBJ1-2 | TRBV19 | NA | NA | CASSMDDRSNYGYTF | TGTGCCAGTAGTATGGATGACAGGTCTAACTATGGCTACACCTTC
TRBJ1-1 | TRBV5-3 | NA | NA | CARRPGANTEAFF | TGTGCCAGAAGACCAGGGGCGAACACTGAAGCTTTCTTT
TRBJ2-4 | TRBV19 | NA | NA | CASRFSGAKNIQYF | TGTGCCAGTAGATTTTCAGGGGCCAAAAACATTCAGTACTTC
TRBJ2-2 | TRBV5-1 | NA | TRBD1 | CASSLAGTDTGELFF | TGCGCCAGCAGCTTGGCCGGGACAGACACCGGGGAGCTGTTTTTT
TRBJ1-3 | TRBV6-6 | NA | NA | CASSYSRGSVGNTIYF | TGTGCCAGCAGTTACTCCCGGGGGAGCGTTGGAAACACCATATATTTT
TRBJ2-1 | TRBV6-1 | few | TRBD2 | CASSTLAGGPGEQFF | TGTGCCAGCAGCACTTTAGCGGGGGGGCCGGGTGAGCAGTTCTTC
TRBJ2-2 | TRBV9 | few | TRBD1 | CASSSGQGPMDTGELFF | TGTGCCAGCAGCTCCGGACAGGGCCCGATGGACACCGGGGAGCTGTTTTTT
TRBJ2-5 | TRBV5-1 | NA | NA | CASSSGTRETQYF | TGCGCCAGCAGCTCCGGTACCCGAGAGACCCAGTACTTC
TRBJ2-7 | TRBV18 | NA | NA | CASSPPSEQGQYF | TGTGCCAGCTCACCACCTTCTGAGCAGGGGCAGTACTTC
TRBJ1-4 | TRBV6-1 | few | NA | CASGERREKLFF | TGTGCCAGCGGAGAACGGCGTGAAAAACTGTTTTTT
TRBJ1-3 | TRBV6-4 | NA | NA | CASSSSRTAGNTIYF | TGTGCCAGCAGCAGCTCCCGGACTGCTGGAAACACCATATATTTT
TRBJ2-6 | TRBV18 | NA | TRBD1 | CASSPAGGGANVLTF | TGTGCCAGCTCACCTGCAGGGGGTGGGGCCAACGTCCTGACTTTC
TRBJ1-5 | TRBV19 | NA | TRBD1 | CASSPETGTGSNQPQHF | TGTGCCAGTAGTCCGGAAACCGGGACAGGGAGCAATCAGCCCCAGCATTTT
TRBJ2-5 | TRBV5-1 | NA | TRBD1 | CASSADRVWETQYF | TGCGCCAGCAGCGCCGACAGGGTCTGGGAGACCCAGTACTTC
TRBJ2-3 | TRBV6-5 | NA | TRBD1 | CASSFQGAHDTQYF | TGTGCCAGCAGTTTCCAGGGGGCCCATGATACGCAGTATTTT
TRBJ2-1 | TRBV29-1 | NA | TRBD2 | CSVDGPSGVWRNEQFF | TGCAGCGTTGACGGTCCTAGCGGGGTGTGGCGCAATGAGCAGTTCTTC
TRBJ1-5 | TRBV30 | NA | TRBD1 | CAWSKQGSNQPQHF | TGTGCCTGGAGTAAACAGGGGAGCAATCAGCCCCAGCATTTT
TRBJ1-2 | TRBV15 | NA | NA | CATGGGTGYGYTF | TGTGCCACCGGGGGGGGAACGGGCTATGGCTACACCTTC
TRBJ2-5 | TRBV11-2 | NA | TRBD2 | CASSSGLAGKTQYF | TGTGCCAGCAGCTCGGGACTAGCGGGGAAGACCCAGTACTTC
TRBJ2-1 | TRBV7-9 | once | TRBD2 | CASSRLAGSYNEQFF | TGTGCCAGCAGCAGACTAGCGGGGAGTTACAATGAGCAGTTCTTC
TRBJ1-2 | TRBV19 | once | NA | CASSILTGPYGYTF | TGTGCCAGTAGTATCCTAACAGGGCCCTATGGCTACACCTTC
TRBJ2-5 | TRBV2 | NA | NA | CASSERQYQETQYF | TGTGCCAGCAGTGAAAGACAGTACCAAGAGACCCAGTACTTC
TRBJ1-2 | TRBV6-4 | NA | TRBD1 | CASSGGTGLVGSNYGYTF | TGTGCCAGCAGTGGCGGGACAGGGTTAGTGGGAAGTAACTATGGCTACACCTTC
TRBJ2-1 | TRBV13 | NA | TRBD2 | CASSLAASGDEQFF | TGTGCCAGCAGCTTAGCGGCTAGCGGGGACGAGCAGTTCTTC
TRBJ1-2 | TRBV4-2 | NA | NA | CASSQDPGRDGYTF | TGTGCCAGCAGCCAAGATCCAGGGCGCGATGGCTACACCTTC
TRBJ2-1 | TRBV5-5 | NA | TRBD2 | CASSDGRGSYNEQFF | TGTGCCAGCAGTGACGGGAGGGGCTCCTACAATGAGCAGTTCTTC
TRBJ1-1 | TRBV29-1 | NA | NA | CSVGHRLMNTEAFF | TGCAGCGTCGGACATCGCCTCATGAACACTGAAGCTTTCTTT
TRBJ2-5 | TRBV19 | NA | TRBD2 | CASSSFAGGAQETQYF | TGTGCCAGTAGTTCCTTTGCGGGGGGCGCCCAAGAGACCCAGTACTTC
TRBJ1-2 | TRBV19 | NA | NA | CASSWTINYGYTF | TGTGCCAGTAGCTGGACAATTAACTATGGCTACACCTTC
TRBJ1-2 | TRBV7-9 | once | NA | CASSSRSGYGYTF | TGTGCCAGCAGCTCTCGATCCGGTTATGGCTACACCTTC
TRBJ2-3 | TRBV2 | few | TRBD2 | CASSPSGRDTDTQYF | TGTGCCAGCAGCCCTAGCGGGAGGGATACAGATACGCAGTATTTT
TRBJ2-3 | TRBV9 | once | NA | CASSVAGLKIVDTQYF | TGTGCCAGCAGCGTAGCGGGTCTGAAGATCGTGGATACGCAGTATTTT